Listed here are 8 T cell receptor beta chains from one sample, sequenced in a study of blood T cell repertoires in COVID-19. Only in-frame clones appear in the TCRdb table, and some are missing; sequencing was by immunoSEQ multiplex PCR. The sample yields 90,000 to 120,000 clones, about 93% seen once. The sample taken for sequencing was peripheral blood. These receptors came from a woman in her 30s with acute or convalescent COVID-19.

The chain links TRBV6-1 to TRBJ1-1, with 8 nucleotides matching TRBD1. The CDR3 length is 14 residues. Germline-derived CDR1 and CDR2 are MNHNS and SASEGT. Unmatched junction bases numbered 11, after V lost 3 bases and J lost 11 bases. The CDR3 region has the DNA TGTGCCAGCAGTGACAGGGGGCCCAAAACAGGGGCTTTCTTT. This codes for CASSDRGPKTGAFF.

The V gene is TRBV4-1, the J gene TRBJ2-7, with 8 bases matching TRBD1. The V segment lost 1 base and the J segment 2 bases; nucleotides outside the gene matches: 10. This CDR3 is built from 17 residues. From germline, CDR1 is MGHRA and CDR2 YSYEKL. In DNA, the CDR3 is TGCGCCAGCAGCCAAGGCAGGGGGCGGAACAGGGCCTACGAGCAGTACTTC. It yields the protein CASSQGRGRNRAYEQYF.

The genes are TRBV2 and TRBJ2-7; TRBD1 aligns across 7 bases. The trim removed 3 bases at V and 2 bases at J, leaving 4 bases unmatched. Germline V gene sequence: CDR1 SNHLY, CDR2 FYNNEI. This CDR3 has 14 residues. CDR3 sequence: CASSEDRRTYEQYF. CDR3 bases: TGTGCCAGCAGTGAGGACAGGCGAACCTACGAGCAGTACTTC.

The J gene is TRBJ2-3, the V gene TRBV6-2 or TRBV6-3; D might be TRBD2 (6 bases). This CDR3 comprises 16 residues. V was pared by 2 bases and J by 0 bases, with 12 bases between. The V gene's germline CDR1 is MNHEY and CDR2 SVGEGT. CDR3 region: CASSYGSGHSTDTQYF. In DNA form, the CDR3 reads TGTGCCAGCAGTTACGGTAGCGGCCATAGCACAGATACGCAGTATTTT.

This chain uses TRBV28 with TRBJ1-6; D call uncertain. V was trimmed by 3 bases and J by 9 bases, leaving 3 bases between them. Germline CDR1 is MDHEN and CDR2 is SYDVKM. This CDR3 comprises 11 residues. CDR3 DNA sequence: TGTGCCAGCAGTTTCATTTCACCCCTCCACTTT. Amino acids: CASSFISPLHF.

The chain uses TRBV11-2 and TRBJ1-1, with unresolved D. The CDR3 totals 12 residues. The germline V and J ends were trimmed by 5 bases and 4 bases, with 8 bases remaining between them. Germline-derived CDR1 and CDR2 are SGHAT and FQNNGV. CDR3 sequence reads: CASSPGITEAFF. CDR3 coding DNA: TGTGCCAGCAGCCCAGGAATCACTGAAGCTTTCTTT.

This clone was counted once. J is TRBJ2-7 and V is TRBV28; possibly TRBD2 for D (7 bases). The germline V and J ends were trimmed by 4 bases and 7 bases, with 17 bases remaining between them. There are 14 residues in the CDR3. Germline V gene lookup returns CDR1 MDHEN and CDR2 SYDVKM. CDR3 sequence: CASSYTWEGGEQYF. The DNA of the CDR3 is TGTGCCAGCAGTTATACATGGGAGGGGGGTGAGCAGTACTTC.

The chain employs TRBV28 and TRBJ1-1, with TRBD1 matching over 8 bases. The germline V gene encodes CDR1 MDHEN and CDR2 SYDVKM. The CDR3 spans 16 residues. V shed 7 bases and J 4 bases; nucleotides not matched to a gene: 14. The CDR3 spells CASKRGTGEFLTEAFF. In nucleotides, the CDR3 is TGTGCCAGCAAAAGGGGGACAGGTGAGTTTCTCACTGAAGCTTTCTTT. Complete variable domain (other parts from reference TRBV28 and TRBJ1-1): DVKVTQSSRYLVKRTGEKVFLECVQDMDHENMFWYRQDPGLGLRLIYFSYDVKMKEKGDIPEGYSVSREKKERFSLILESASTNQTSMYLCASKRGTGEFLTEAFFGQGTRLTVV.